This T cell receptor (beta chain) was retrieved from a study of T cell responses to AZD1222 COVID-19 vaccine. Study as a whole: Second-dose schedules of about 4 or about 12 weeks were combined.

Germline V gene sequence: CDR1 SQVTM, CDR2 ANQGSEA. CDR3 length: 13 residues. Trimming took 6 bases from V and 3 from J; bases not matched to a gene: 4. As to this clone: The antigen is undetermined.

Sequencing used immunoSEQ multiplex PCR; TCRdb keeps in-frame clones, though not all of them. The sample yields tens of thousands of clones, 86% seen once. The study, taken as a whole, reports: Clonal diversity was possibly underestimated, and white British individuals and females predominated among donors. The number of AZD1222 recipients seropositive at baseline was only 6 or 7. The study found vaccine-associated CD4 TCRs spanning spike, dominant at 160-218 and 743-854.

The gene calls are TRBV29-1 and TRBJ1-1; 10 bases agree with TRBD1. The source is an adult in good health. This material consisted of peripheral blood, taken on day 0 of AZD1222 vaccination. CDR3 sequence (DNA): TGCAGCGTAGGGACAGGGGTAGACACTGAAGCTTTCTTT. As protein: CSVGTGVDTEAFF.